The 3 T cell receptor beta chains reported below all come from one sample, sequenced in a study of T cell responses to AZD1222 COVID-19 vaccine. The method was immunoSEQ multiplex PCR; TCRdb's version includes in-frame clones alone and lacks a portion of them. The table lists approximately 150,000 clones, 85% to 95% of them singletons, with 4% to 5.5% in the top ten. The source was peripheral blood, collected 28 days after the second AZD1222 dose. Source of these receptors: an adult who received the AZD1222 COVID-19 vaccine.

A few counts support this clone. This chain joins TRBV10-3 and TRBJ1-2, with a tentative D call TRBD1 (5 bases). Trimming removed 3 bases at V and 2 bases at J, with 19 bases between. Per the germline V gene, CDR1 is ENHRY and CDR2 is SYGVKD. This CDR3 contains 17 residues. For the CDR3, the DNA is TGTGCCATCAGTGACCGGGACGCAAAAAGGGGCAACTATGGCTACACCTTC. Translated: CAISDRDAKRGNYGYTF.

This clone was seen only once. V and J are TRBV5-4 and TRBJ2-6, with 8 positions matching TRBD1. This CDR3 is built from 17 residues. Looked up from germline, CDR1 is SGHNT and CDR2 is YYREEE (reference sequence). V was clipped by 3 bases and J by 0 bases; unmatched bases: 5. The CDR3: CASSSGTGVSGANVLTF. The CDR3 nucleotides read TGTGCCAGCAGCTCCGGGACAGGCGTCTCTGGGGCCAACGTCCTGACTTTC.

J is TRBJ1-1 and V is TRBV21-1. TRBV21-1 is designated a pseudogene. This CDR3 region has 13 residues. The CDR3 sequence: CASSKIVNTEAFF. The CDR3 nucleotides read TGTGCCAGCAGCAAAATCGTGAACACTGAAGCTTTCTTT.